This TCR beta chain is drawn from a study of blood T cell repertoires in COVID-19. Study context: COVID-19 samples collected from the United States, Italy and Spain covered acute and convalescent phases. Sources were T cells, B-cell-depleted T cells, or PBMCs; the material itself was cDNA or gDNA.

Authors' processing steps: Scientists estimated how many nucleated cells there were by amplifying reference gene primers. Sequencing used immunoSEQ multiplex PCR; TCRdb keeps in-frame clones, though not all of them. V, J and clone size reflect that table, while D and trimming were determined from the DNA. The sample consists of about 63,000 clones, about 80% of them appearing once. This CDR3 comprises 15 residues. Trimming left V 2 bases short and J 4 bases short, with 14 bases between. CDR1 and CDR2 (germline): SGHTA, FQGTGA. The sequence came from an elderly woman with acute or convalescent COVID-19. The V gene is TRBV7-3, the J gene TRBJ2-5, with D possibly being TRBD2 (5 bases). The specimen sequenced was peripheral blood. Here the CDR3 reads CASSLGGGPLETQYF. DNA of the CDR3: TGTGCCAGCAGCTTAGGTGGAGGCCCCCTAGAGACCCAGTACTTC.